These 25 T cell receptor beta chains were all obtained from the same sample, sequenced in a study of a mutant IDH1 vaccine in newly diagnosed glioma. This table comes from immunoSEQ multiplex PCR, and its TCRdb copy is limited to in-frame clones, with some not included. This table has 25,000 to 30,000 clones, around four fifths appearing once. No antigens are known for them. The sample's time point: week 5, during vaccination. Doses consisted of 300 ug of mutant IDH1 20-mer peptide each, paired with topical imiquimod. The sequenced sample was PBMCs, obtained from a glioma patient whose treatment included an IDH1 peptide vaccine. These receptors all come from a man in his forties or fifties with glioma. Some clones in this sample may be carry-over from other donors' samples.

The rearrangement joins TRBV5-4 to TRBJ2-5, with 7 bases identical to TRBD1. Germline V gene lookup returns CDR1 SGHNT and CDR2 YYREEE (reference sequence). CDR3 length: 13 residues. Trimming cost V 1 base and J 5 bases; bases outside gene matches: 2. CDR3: CASSLLDRETQYF. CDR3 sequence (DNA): TGTGCCAGCAGCTTGCTGGACAGGGAGACCCAGTACTTC. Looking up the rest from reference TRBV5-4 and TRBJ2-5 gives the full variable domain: ETGVTQSPTHLIKTRGQQVTLRCSSQSGHNTVSWYQQALGQGPQFIFQYYREEENGRGNFPPRFSGLQFPNYSSELNVNALELDDSALYLCASSLLDRETQYFGPGTRLLVL.

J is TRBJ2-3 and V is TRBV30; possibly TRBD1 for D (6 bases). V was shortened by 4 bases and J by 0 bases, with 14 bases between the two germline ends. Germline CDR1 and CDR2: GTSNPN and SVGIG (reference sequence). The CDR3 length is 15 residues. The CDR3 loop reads CAWKARGLSTDTQYF. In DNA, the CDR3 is TGTGCCTGGAAGGCCAGGGGCCTTAGCACAGATACGCAGTATTTT.

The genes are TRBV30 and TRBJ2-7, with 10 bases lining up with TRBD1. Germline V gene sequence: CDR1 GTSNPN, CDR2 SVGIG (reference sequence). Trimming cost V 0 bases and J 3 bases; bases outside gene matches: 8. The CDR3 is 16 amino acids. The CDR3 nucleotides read TGTGCCTGGAGTGTAACGCCCGACAGGGGGCTCTACGAGCAGTACTTC. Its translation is CAWSVTPDRGLYEQYF.

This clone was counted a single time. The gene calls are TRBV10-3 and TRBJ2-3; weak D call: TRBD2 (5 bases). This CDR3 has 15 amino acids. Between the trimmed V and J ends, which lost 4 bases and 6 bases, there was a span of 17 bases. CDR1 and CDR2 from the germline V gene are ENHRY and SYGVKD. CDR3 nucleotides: TGTGCCATCAGTGTGGCCGGCCCGGGGTTGGATACGCAGTATTTT. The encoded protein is CAISVAGPGLDTQYF.

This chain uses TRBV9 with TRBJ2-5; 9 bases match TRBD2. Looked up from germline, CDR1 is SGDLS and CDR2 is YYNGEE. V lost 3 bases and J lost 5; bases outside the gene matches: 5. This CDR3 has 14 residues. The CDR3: CASSGGGAWETQYF. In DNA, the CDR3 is TGTGCCAGCAGCGGCGGGGGGGCATGGGAGACCCAGTACTTC.

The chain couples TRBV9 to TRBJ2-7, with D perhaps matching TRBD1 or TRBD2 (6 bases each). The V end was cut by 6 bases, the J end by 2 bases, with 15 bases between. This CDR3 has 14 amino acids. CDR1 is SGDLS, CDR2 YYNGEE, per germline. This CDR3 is CASISGAGPYEQYF. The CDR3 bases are TGTGCCAGCATCTCGGGGGCAGGGCCCTACGAGCAGTACTTC. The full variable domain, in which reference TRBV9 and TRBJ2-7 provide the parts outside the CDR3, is DSGVTQTPKHLITATGQRVTLRCSPRSGDLSVYWYQQSLDQGLQFLIQYYNGEERAKGNILERFSAQQFPDLHSELNLSSLELGDSALYFCASISGAGPYEQYFGPGTRLTVT.

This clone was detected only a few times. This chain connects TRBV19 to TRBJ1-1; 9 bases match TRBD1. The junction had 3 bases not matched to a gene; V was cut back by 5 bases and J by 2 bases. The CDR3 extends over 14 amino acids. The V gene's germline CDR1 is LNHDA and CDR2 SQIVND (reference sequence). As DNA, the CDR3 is TGTGCCAGTAGTCAAACAGGGGGCAACACTGAAGCTTTCTTT. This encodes CASSQTGGNTEAFF.

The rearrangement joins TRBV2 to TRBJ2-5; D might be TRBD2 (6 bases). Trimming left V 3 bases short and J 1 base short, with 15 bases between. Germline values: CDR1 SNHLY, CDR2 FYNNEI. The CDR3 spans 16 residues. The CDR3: CASSEGAASVQETQYF. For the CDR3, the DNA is TGTGCCAGCAGTGAGGGAGCTGCTAGCGTCCAAGAGACCCAGTACTTC.

This chain's CDR3 is CASSLPGHYGYTF. The CDR3 DNA reads as TGTGCCAGCTCACTTCCGGGGCACTATGGCTACACCTTC. The chain uses TRBV18 and TRBJ1-2; a possible D gene is TRBD1 (5 bases). CDR3 size: 13 residues. The germline V and J ends were trimmed by 4 bases and 3 bases, with 9 bases remaining between them. Germline CDR1 reads KGHSH; CDR2 reads LQKENI.

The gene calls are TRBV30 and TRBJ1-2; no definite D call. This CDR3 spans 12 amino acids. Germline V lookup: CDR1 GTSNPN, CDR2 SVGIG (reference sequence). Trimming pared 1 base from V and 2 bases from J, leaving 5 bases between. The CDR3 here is CAWSATNYGYTF. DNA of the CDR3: TGTGCCTGGAGTGCGACCAACTATGGCTACACCTTC.

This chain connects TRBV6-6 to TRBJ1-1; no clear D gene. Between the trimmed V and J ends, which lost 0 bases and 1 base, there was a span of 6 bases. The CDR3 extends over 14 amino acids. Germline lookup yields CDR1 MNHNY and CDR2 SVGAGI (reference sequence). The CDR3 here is CASSYSRWNTEAFF. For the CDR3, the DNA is TGTGCCAGCAGTTACTCGAGGTGGAACACTGAAGCTTTCTTT.

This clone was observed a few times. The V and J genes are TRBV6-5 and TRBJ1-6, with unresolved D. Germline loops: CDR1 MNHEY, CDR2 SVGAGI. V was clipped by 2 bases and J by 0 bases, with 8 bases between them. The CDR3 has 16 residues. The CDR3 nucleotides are TGTGCCAGCAGTTACAAGGGCAGCTCCTATAATTCACCCCTCCACTTT. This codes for CASSYKGSSYNSPLHF.

The CDR3 region is CAWSVLGGGAKNIQYF. In DNA, the CDR3 is TGTGCCTGGAGTGTTCTAGGCGGAGGAGCCAAAAACATTCAGTACTTC. The chain uses TRBV30 and TRBJ2-4; tentatively, D is TRBD2 (5 bases). The CDR3 spans 16 residues. Deletions cut 0 bases from V and 0 bases from J, with 12 bases between. Per the germline V gene, CDR1 is GTSNPN and CDR2 is SVGIG (reference sequence).

As DNA, the CDR3 is TGTGCCAGCAGCTTGAGGGCTGGGGCCAACGTCCTGACTTTC. Translating it yields CASSLRAGANVLTF. This rearrangement joins TRBV5-4 to TRBJ2-6; D gene ambiguous. V lost 1 base and J 2 bases, leaving 4 bases between the germline ends. Germline V CDR1 and CDR2: SGHNT, YYREEE (reference sequence). The CDR3 totals 14 residues.

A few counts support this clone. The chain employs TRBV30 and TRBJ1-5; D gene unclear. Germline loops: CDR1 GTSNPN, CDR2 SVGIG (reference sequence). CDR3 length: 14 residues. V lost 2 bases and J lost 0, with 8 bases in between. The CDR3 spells CAWSNGYSNQPQHF. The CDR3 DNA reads TGTGCCTGGAGTAACGGATATAGCAATCAGCCCCAGCATTTT.

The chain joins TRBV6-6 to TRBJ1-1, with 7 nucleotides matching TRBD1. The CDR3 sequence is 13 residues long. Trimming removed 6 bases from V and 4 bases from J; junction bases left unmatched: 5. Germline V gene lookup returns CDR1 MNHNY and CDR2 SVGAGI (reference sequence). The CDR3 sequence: CASSPPGGTEAFF. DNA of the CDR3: TGTGCCAGCAGCCCCCCAGGGGGCACTGAAGCTTTCTTT.

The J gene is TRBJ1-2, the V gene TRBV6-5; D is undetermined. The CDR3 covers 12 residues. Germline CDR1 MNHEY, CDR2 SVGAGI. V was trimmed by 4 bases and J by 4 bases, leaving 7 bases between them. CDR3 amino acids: CASSSTLYGYTF. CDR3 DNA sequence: TGTGCCAGCAGTTCTACCCTCTATGGCTACACCTTC.

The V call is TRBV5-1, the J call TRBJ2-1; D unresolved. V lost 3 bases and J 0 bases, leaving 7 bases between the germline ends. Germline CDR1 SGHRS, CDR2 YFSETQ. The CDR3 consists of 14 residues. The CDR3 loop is CASSSLSSYNEQFF. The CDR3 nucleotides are TGCGCCAGCAGCTCTCTGAGCTCCTACAATGAGCAGTTCTTC.

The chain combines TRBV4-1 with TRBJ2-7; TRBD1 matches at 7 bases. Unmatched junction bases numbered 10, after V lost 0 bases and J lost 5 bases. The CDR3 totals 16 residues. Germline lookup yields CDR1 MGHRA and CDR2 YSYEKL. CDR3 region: CASSQDWGTDLDEQYF. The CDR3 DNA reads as TGCGCCAGCAGCCAAGATTGGGGGACAGATCTCGACGAGCAGTACTTC.

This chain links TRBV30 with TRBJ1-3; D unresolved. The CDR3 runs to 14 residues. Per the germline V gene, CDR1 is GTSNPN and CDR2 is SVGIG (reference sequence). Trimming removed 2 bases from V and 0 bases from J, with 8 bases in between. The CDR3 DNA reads TGTGCCTGGAGTAAGGAGAGCTCTGGAAACACCATATATTTT. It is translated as CAWSKESSGNTIYF.

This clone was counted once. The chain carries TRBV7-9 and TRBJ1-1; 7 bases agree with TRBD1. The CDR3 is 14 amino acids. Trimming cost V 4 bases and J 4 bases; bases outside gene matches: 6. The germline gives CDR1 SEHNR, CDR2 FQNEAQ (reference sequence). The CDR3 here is CASSSDREITEAFF. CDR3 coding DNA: TGTGCCAGCAGCTCTGACAGGGAAATCACTGAAGCTTTCTTT.

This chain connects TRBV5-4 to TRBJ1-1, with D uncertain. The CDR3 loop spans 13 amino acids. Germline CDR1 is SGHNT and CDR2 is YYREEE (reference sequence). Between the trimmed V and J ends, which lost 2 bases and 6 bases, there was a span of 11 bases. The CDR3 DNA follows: TGTGCCAGCAGCTTAGGTAGTGGGCCTGAAGCTTTCTTT. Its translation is CASSLGSGPEAFF.

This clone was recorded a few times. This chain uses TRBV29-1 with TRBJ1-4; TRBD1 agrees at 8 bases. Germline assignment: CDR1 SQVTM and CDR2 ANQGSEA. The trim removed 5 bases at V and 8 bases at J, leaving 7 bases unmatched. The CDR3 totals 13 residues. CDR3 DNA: TGCAGCGTTTCCGACAGGGGAGGGGAAAAACTGTTTTTT. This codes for CSVSDRGGEKLFF. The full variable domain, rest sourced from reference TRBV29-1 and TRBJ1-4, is SAVISQKPSRDICQRGTSLTIQCQVDSQVTMMFWYRQQPGQSLTLIATANQGSEATYESGFVIDKFPISRPNLTFSTLTVSNMSPEDSSIYLCSVSDRGGEKLFFGSGTQLSVL.

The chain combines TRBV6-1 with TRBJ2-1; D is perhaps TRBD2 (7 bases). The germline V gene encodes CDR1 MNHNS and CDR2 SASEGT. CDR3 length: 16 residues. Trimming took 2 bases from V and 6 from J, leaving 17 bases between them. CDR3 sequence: CASSEPLGGGLNEQFF. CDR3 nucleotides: TGTGCCAGCAGTGAACCCTTGGGCGGGGGCCTCAATGAGCAGTTCTTC.

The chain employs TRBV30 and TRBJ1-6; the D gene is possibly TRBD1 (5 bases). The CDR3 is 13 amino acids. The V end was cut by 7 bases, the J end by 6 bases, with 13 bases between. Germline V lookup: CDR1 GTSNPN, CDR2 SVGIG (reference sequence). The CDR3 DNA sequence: TGTGCCTCACCAACAGGAGTTAATTCACCCCTCCACTTT. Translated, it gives CASPTGVNSPLHF.